The clone carrying this T cell receptor beta chain was seen once. TCRdb re-derived calls from the RT-PCR reads in MiXCR, one entry per CDR3 protein. The top ten hold around half of the sample, which has around 150,000 distinct CDR3 sequences, about a third seen once. This sample was included in a study of patients and donors after allogeneic stem cell transplantation. V was trimmed by 4 bases and J by 7 bases, leaving 20 bases between them. The CDR3 is made up of 16 amino acids. From germline, CDR1 is SGHVT and CDR2 SQSDAQ. This clonotype was obtained from a human donor who was either an allogeneic HSCT recipient or a stem cell or donor lymphocyte infusion donor (not recorded which). It is not recorded whose cells these are; they may come from a transplant donor. The J gene is TRBJ1-5, the V gene TRBV7-4; unclear D gene. Sequencing was performed on blood, either unsorted or a sorted T cell fraction (not recorded which). DNA of the CDR3: TGTGCCAGCAGCTGGTGCAGTCCCTGGGCGGAACAGCCCCAGCATTTT. This encodes CASSWCSPWAEQPQHF.